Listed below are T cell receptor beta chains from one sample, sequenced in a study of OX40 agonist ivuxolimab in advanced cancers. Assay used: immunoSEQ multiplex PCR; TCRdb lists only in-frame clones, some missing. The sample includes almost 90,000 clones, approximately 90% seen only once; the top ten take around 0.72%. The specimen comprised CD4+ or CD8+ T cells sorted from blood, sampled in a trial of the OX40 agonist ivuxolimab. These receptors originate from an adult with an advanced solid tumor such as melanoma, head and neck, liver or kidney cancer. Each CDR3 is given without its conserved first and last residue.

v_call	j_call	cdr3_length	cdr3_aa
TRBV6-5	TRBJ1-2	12	ASSGTPEGILYT
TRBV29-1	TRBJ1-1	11	SGTGQQDTEAF
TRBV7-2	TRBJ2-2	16	ASSLTLDRGIRTGELF
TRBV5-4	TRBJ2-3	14	ASSFATSGSWDTQY
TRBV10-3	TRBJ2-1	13	AISESTDSYNEQF
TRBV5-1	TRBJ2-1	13	ASSSTSGSYNEQF
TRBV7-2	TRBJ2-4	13	ASSLTAGNKNIQY
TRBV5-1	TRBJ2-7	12	ASSFGTGGYEQY
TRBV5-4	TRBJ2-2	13	ASSLGGANTGELF
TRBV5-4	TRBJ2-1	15	ASSSSGSGGGFNEQF
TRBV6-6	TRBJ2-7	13	ASSRGAGGHGEQY
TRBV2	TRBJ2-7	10	ASRTLSSEQY
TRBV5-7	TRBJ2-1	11	ASSLSGTYEQF
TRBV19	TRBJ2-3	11	ASSPAATDTQY
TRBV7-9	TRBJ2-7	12	ASSLAGLLYEQY
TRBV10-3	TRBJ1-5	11	AVAGTAYQPQH
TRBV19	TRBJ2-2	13	ASRGGGWNTGELF
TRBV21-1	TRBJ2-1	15	ASSAPMDRSSYNEQF
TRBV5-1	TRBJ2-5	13	ASSLELTSQETQY
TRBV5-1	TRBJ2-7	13	ASSPNKGRGDEQY
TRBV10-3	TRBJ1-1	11	AISAGTQTEAF
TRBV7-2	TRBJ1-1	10	ASSFLNTEAF
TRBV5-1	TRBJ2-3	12	ASSFGDRADTQY
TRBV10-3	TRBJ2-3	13	AISGHGGTGDTQY
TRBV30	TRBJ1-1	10	AWIGYRAEAF
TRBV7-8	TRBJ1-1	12	ASSKGQGASEAF
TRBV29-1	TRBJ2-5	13	SVEDTKGWGETQY
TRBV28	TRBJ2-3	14	ASSAPGQSSTDTQY
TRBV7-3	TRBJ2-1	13	ASSTGFSSYNEQF
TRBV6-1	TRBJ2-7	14	ASSEASGLRAYEQY
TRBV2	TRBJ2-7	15	ASSRDRLINFSYEQY
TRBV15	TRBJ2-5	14	ATSREMREKDETQY
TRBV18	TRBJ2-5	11	ASSRGPQETQY
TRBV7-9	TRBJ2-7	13	ASSRLGDASYEQY
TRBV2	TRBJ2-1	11	ASSENRYNEQF
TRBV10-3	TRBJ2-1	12	AISAGTPYNEQF
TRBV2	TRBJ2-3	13	ASSERARGTDTQY
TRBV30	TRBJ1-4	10	AWSFGDEKLF
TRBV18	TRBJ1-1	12	ASSPGTKNTEAF
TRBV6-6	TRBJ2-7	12	ASSYGSGFYEQY
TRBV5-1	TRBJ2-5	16	ASSLDGRLAGWDETQY
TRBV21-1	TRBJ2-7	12	ASSKRDTAYEQY
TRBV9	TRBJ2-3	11	ASSVGLTDTQY
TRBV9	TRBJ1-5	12	ASSPGRGDQPQH
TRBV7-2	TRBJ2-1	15	ASSLVLASNSYNEQF
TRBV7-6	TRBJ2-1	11	ASSPANGDEQF
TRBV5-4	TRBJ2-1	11	ASSLEDGLEQF
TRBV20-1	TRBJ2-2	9	SARGPGELF
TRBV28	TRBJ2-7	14	ASSLLGRLSSYEQY
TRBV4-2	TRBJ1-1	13	ASSQESLEYTEAF
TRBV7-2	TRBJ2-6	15	ASSFFGTAAGANVLT
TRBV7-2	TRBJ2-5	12	ASSLYYDAQTQY
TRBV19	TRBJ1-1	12	ASSLWGRGTEAF
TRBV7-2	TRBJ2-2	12	ASSSLFTAGELF
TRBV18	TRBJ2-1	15	ASSPKDRARSYNEQF
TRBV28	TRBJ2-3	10	ASSPDLDTQY
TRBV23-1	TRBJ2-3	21	ASSQSPIFYQGAKGPSTDTQY
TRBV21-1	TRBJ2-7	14	ASSVLSGRDTYEQY